The TCR beta chain under discussion was sequenced for a study of CD8 T cells in ankylosing spondylitis. The V segment lost 0 bases and the J segment 0 bases; nucleotides outside the gene matches: 4. CDR1 and CDR2 (germline): DFQATT, SNEGSKA (reference sequence). The CDR3 contains 16 residues. Using quantitative 5'-RACE with molecular barcodes, the authors made TCR beta libraries. Using its own MiXCR run on the 5' RACE reads, TCRdb lists one record per CDR3 protein. The sample carries some 220,000 distinct CDR3 sequences, 7% to 8% recorded once. This clonotype was seen a handful of times. What it recognizes is unknown. Points from the study as a whole: CD8+ by phenotype, disease-linked clones were relatively rare in peripheral blood. A motif of under ten highly homologous TCR beta variants was seen as apparently characteristic of ankylosing spondylitis blood. In ankylosing spondylitis patients, matched synovial fluid reportedly showed significant enrichment of disease-linked clones. Previously reported in reactive arthritis synovial fluid and blood were some of the motif variants.

This chain links TRBV20-1 with TRBJ2-3; the match to TRBD1 covers 9 bases. The sequence came from a male donor with ankylosing spondylitis. The sample was blood, either unsorted or a sorted T cell fraction (not recorded which). The CDR3 DNA reads as TGCAGTGCTAGAGATGGGGACAGGGACAGCACAGATACGCAGTATTTT. It specifies CSARDGDRDSTDTQYF.